What follows is one TCR beta chain and its context. Its target is not known. The data are from a study of cytomegalovirus exposure and HLA in healthy donors. Primers: 60 Vbeta forward and 13 Jbeta reverse. This table comes from immunoSEQ multiplex PCR, and its TCRdb copy is limited to in-frame clones, with some not included. The sample yields 180,000 or so clones, roughly 79% seen once. General study findings and limits: In vitro experiments confirmed that three CMV-associated chains were specific for CMV antigens. Associated with cytomegalovirus, according to the listing, were 150 to 200 TCR beta chains. In terms of immune exposure information, only CMV serostatus was available.

Donors were ostensibly healthy at sampling, although undocumented immune exposures were probable. The V gene's germline CDR1 is MNHEY and CDR2 SMNVEV (reference sequence). V shed 6 bases, J shed 6 bases, and the junction held 9 bases outside the gene matches. The CDR3 runs 14 residues. J is TRBJ2-3 and V is TRBV27, with TRBD2 matching 7 bases. Sequenced input: PBMCs. This TCR was sampled from a man aged 40-49 years in good health and CMV-seropositive. The CDR3 loop reads CASSYSGTVDTQYF. The CDR3 DNA follows: TGTGCCAGCAGCTACAGCGGGACTGTTGATACGCAGTATTTT.